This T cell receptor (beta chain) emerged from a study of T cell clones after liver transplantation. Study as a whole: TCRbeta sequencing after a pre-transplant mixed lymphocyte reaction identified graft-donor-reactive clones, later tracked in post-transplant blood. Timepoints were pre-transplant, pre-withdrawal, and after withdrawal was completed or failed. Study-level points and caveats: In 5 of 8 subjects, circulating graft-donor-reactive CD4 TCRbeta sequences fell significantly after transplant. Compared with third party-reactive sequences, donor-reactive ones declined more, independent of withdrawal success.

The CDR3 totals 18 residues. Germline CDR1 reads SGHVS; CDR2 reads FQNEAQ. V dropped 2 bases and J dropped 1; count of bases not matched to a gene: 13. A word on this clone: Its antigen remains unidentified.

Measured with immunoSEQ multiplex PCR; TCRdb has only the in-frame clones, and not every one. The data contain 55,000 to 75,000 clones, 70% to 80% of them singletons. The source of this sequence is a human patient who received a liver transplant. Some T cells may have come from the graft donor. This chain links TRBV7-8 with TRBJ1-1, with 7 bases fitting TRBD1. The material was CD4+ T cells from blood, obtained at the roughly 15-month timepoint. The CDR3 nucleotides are TGTGCCAGCAGCTTAATACGGGCGACAGGGTCGGCGAACACTGAAGCTTTCTTT. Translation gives CASSLIRATGSANTEAFF. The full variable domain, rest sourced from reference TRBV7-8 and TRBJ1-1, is GAGVSQSPRYKVAKRGQDVALRCDPISGHVSLFWYQQALGQGPEFLTYFQNEAQLDKSGLPSDRFFAERPEGSVSTLKIQRTQQEDSAVYLCASSLIRATGSANTEAFFGQGTRLTVV.